This T cell receptor beta chain stems from a study of blood T cell repertoires in COVID-19. In the source study's methods: By means of reference gene primer amplification, nucleated cell counts were estimated. Clones were sequenced by immunoSEQ multiplex PCR, and TCRdb holds only the in-frame ones, with some missing. V and J calls and clone size are as listed in that table; D and trimming were resolved from the DNA. The sample has 150,000 to 200,000 clones, about 85% seen once. Germline CDR1 is SSHAT and CDR2 is FNYEAQ (reference sequence). The CDR3 runs to 15 residues. About this clone: Germline and junction disagree at one end, which may indicate a read error.

The chain is built from TRBV7-7 and TRBJ2-1; a possible D gene is TRBD2 (7 bases). The sequence was obtained from a woman older than 75 in a cohort sampled during active or convalescent COVID-19. Sequencing input: peripheral blood. In nucleotides, the CDR3 is TGTGCTAGCAGCTTAGAGGGGGGGACCTACAATGAGCAGTTCTTC. This codes for CASSLEGGTYNEQFF.